Detailed here is one T cell receptor (beta chain). Antigen specificity is unknown. This sample is drawn from a study of shared clonotypes between healthy human individuals. Study-wide results and caveats: The genetic and exposure-history diversity represented was limited by few donors. Only blood was sampled, and tissue TCR repertoires likely differ from blood ones.

Sorted-subset replicate PCRs used roughly 210 ng of genomic DNA. This amount corresponded to 25,000 to 30,000 T cell genomes. The method was immunoSEQ multiplex PCR; TCRdb's version includes in-frame clones alone and lacks a portion of them. The data contain about 1.1 million clones, more than 75% of them singletons. CDR1 SNHLY and CDR2 FYNNEI come from the germline V gene. V lost 5 bases to trimming and J lost 3 bases; unmatched junction nucleotides: 5. CDR3 length: 15 residues. This chain uses TRBV2 with TRBJ1-5; TRBD1 matches at 9 bases. Sequencing was done on a sample of memory CD4+ T cells from PBMCs. Subset in this sample: CD45RA-negative fraction. The clonotype comes from a man in his late teens or twenties in good health. Some clones in this sample may be carry-over from other donors' samples. CDR3 DNA: TGTGCCAGCAGTCTCCGGACAGGGGCCAATCAGCCCCAGCATTTT. Protein: CASSLRTGANQPQHF.